Below are 8 T cell receptor beta chains sequenced from a single sample in a study of regulatory T cells in long-lasting Graves disease. The authors built TCR beta libraries using iRepertoire HTBI primers and Arm-PCR of CDR3 regions. TCRdb recomputed calls from the multiplex PCR reads with MiXCR, one row per CDR3 protein. The repertoire includes 650,000 to 700,000 distinct CDR3 sequences, approximately 31% of them detected once, and about two fifths sits in the top ten. Time point described: persistent/refractory GD, antithyroid drugs over 5 years with positive TRAb. RNA extracted from PBMCs served as the sequencing template. This material consisted of peripheral blood mononuclear cells (PBMCs), taken when the disease was refractory, from a patient treated with antithyroid drugs. The receptors come from a female donor with Graves disease.

This clonotype was detected only a few times. The chain has TRBV28 and TRBJ2-3, with 9 bases matching TRBD2. CDR3 length: 18 amino acids. Per the germline V gene, CDR1 is MDHEN and CDR2 is SYDVKM. V dropped 2 bases and J dropped 0; count of bases not matched to a gene: 9. CDR3 in amino acids: CASSLPTSGNTSTDTQYF. In DNA form, the CDR3 reads TGTGCCAGCAGTTTACCGACTAGCGGAAATACTAGCACAGATACGCAGTATTTT. The whole variable domain, filled in from reference TRBV28 and TRBJ2-3, reads DVKVTQSSRYLVKRTGEKVFLECVQDMDHENMFWYRQDPGLGLRLIYFSYDVKMKEKGDIPEGYSVSREKKERFSLILESASTNQTSMYLCASSLPTSGNTSTDTQYFGPGTRLTVL.

V usage is TRBV20-1 and J usage is TRBJ1-6; 8 nucleotides line up with TRBD1. The CDR3 runs to 14 residues. Germline CDR1 and CDR2: DFQATT and SNEGSKA (reference sequence). The V segment lost 6 bases and the J segment 8 bases; nucleotides outside the gene matches: 9. The CDR3 DNA follows: TGCAGTGCCAGACCCGGGACAGGCGATTCACCCCTCCACTTT. It specifies CSARPGTGDSPLHF.

J is TRBJ2-5 and V is TRBV7-9; 11 bases match TRBD2. V shed 5 bases and J 1 base; nucleotides not matched to a gene: 9. The CDR3 spans 17 residues. CDR1 and CDR2 (germline): SEHNR, FQNEAQ (reference sequence). In nucleotides, the CDR3 is TGTGCCAGCAGCCTAACGGTCGGACTAGCGGGCCAAGAGACCCAGTACTTC. This encodes CASSLTVGLAGQETQYF. The variable domain in full, with the rest retrieved from reference TRBV7-9 and TRBJ2-5, is DTGVSQNPRHKITKRGQNVTFRCDPISEHNRLYWYRQTLGQGPEFLTYFQNEAQLEKSRLLSDRFSAERPKGSFSTLEIQRTEQGDSAMYLCASSLTVGLAGQETQYFGPGTRLLVL.

This clonotype was detected a few times. The chain combines TRBV11-2 with TRBJ2-7; D is possibly TRBD2 (6 bases). CDR3 length equals 15 residues. V lost 5 bases, J lost 1 base, and 15 bases lay in between. The germline V gene encodes CDR1 SGHAT and CDR2 FQNNGV. CDR3 region: CASSTPRDSSYEQYF. The CDR3 bases are TGTGCCAGCAGCACACCTCGGGACTCTTCCTACGAGCAGTACTTC.

This clonotype is classed as medium-sized. The V call is TRBV13, the J call TRBJ1-4; tentative D call: TRBD1 (6 bases). Trimming took 4 bases from V and 6 from J, leaving 15 bases between them. Germline V gene sequence: CDR1 PRHDT, CDR2 FYEKMQ (reference sequence). There are 15 residues in the CDR3. The CDR3 here is CASSYDGGSDEKLFF. CDR3 DNA sequence: TGTGCCAGCAGCTACGACGGGGGCAGCGATGAAAAACTGTTTTTT. Full variable domain (rest looked up from reference TRBV13 and TRBJ1-4): AAGVIQSPRHLIKEKRETATLKCYPIPRHDTVYWYQQGPGQDPQFLISFYEKMQSDKGSIPDRFSAQQFSDYHSELNMSSLELGDSALYFCASSYDGGSDEKLFFGSGTQLSVL.

The sample holds a few counts of this clonotype. The CDR3 loop is CASSIVGRGIQPQHF. In DNA form, the CDR3 reads TGTGCCAGTAGTATAGTTGGCAGGGGTATTCAGCCCCAGCATTTT. This rearrangement joins TRBV19 to TRBJ1-5; D perhaps matches TRBD1 (6 bases). The CDR3 totals 15 residues. Per germline, CDR1 LNHDA and CDR2 SQIVND (reference sequence). The ends were cut back, 1 base at V and 6 bases at J, with 13 bases in the middle.

This clonotype was seen repeatedly, ten times or more. The gene calls are TRBV7-3 and TRBJ1-6; D ambiguous. CDR3 length: 14 amino acids. The germline V gene encodes CDR1 SGHTA and CDR2 FQGTGA. Between the trimmed V and J ends, which lost 5 bases and 2 bases, there was a span of 7 bases. CDR3 sequence: CASSEDTYNSPLHF. CDR3 nucleotide sequence: TGTGCCAGCAGCGAAGACACCTATAATTCACCCCTCCACTTT. Combining the CDR3 with reference TRBV7-3 and TRBJ1-6 gives the whole variable domain GAGVSQTPSNKVTEKGKYVELRCDPISGHTALYWYRQSLGQGPEFLIYFQGTGAADDSGLPNDRFFAVRPEGSVSTLKIQRTERGDSAVYLCASSEDTYNSPLHFGNGTRLTVT.

The V call is TRBV20-1, the J call TRBJ2-7, with 9 nucleotides matching TRBD2. Trimming at V came to 3 bases and at J to 2 bases, leaving 5 bases not matched to a gene. CDR3 size: 14 residues. CDR1 and CDR2 (germline): DFQATT, SNEGSKA (reference sequence). CDR3 nucleotides: TGCAGTGCTAGTGGAGCGGGAGGACCCTACGAGCAGTACTTC. This codes for CSASGAGGPYEQYF.